This T cell receptor (beta chain) was captured by sequencing in a study of CD8+ T cells in alopecia areata. Concerning this clone itself: Its cognate antigen is unknown.

Noted treatment: oral pan-JAK inhibitor, 5-10 mg twice daily. Germline-derived CDR1 and CDR2 are SGHVS and FNYEAQ. The CDR3 has 15 residues. The germline V and J ends were trimmed by 0 bases and 0 bases, with 6 bases remaining between them. General study results and limits: Many expanded lesional clones persisted in scalp and blood during tofacitinib.

Reverse transcription of extracted RNA yielded cDNA, which provided the sequencing template. Clones were read by immunoSEQ multiplex PCR, and TCRdb kept only the in-frame ones, dropping some. The sample has 150,000 to 200,000 clones, 50% to 70% seen once. This material consisted of CD4+ T cells sorted from blood, taken at week 4, from a patient treated with tofacitinib. The chain joins TRBV7-6 to TRBJ2-1; no definite D call. The TCR sequence derives from a human donor with alopecia areata. This chain's CDR3 is CASSLAASSYNEQFF. The CDR3 nucleotides read TGTGCCAGCAGCTTAGCGGCTAGCTCCTACAATGAGCAGTTCTTC.